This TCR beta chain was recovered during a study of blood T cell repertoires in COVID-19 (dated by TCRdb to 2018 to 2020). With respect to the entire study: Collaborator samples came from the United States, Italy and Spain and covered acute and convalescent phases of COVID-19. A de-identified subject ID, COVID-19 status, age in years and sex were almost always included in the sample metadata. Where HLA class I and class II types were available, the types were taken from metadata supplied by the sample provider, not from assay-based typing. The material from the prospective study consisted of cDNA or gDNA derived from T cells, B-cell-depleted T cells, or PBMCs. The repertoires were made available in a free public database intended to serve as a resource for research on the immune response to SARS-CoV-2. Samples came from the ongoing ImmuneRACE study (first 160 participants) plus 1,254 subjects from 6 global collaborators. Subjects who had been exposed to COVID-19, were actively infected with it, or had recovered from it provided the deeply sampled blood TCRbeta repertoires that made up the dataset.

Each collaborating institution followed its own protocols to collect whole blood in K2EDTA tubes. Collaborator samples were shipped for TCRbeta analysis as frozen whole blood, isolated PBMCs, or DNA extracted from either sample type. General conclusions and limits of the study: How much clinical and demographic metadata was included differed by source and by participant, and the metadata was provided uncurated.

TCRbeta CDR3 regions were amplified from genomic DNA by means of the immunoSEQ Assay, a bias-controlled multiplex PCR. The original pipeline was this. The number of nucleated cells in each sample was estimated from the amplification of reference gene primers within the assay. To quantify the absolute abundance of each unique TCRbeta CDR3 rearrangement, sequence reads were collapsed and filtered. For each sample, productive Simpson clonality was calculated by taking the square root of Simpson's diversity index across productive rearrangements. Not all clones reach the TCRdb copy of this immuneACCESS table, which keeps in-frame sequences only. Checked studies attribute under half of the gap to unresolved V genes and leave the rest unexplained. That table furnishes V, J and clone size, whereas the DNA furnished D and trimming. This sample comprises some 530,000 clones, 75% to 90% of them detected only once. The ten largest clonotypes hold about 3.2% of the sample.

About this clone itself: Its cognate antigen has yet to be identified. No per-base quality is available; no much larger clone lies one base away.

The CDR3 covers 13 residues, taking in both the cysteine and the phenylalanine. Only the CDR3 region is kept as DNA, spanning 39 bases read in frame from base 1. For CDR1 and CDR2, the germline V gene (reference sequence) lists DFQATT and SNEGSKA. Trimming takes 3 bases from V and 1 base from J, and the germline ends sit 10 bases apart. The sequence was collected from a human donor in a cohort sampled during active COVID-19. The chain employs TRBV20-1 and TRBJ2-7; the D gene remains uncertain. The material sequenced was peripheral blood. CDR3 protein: CSASSSLSYEQYF. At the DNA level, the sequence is TGCAGTGCTAGTTCGTCTCTATCCTACGAGCAGTACTTC.